These T cell receptor beta chains were read from a single sample in a study of T cell changes during pregnancy in multiple sclerosis. Method: immunoSEQ multiplex PCR; TCRdb's copy keeps in-frame clones and lacks some. The data show more than 95,000 clones, about 93% seen once. Specimen: peripheral blood, collected after pregnancy. These TCRs come from a female donor with multiple sclerosis, enrolled in a pregnancy study. The CDR3 runs from the conserved cysteine through the conserved F or W. A D gene is named only where the DNA matches it firmly. A clone size is listed for some rows: how often the clone was seen (once, few, many), or a class if it is expanded.

d_gene	v_gene	abundance	j_gene	CDR3aa	CDR3nt
-	TRBV4-1	once	TRBJ2-7	CASSQAILYEQYF	TGCGCCAGCAGCCAAGCTATACTGTACGAGCAGTACTTC
-	TRBV7-8	-	TRBJ2-1	CASSLDSRDSYNEQFF	TGTGCCAGCAGCTTAGACTCGCGGGATTCCTACAATGAGCAGTTCTTC
-	TRBV5-4	once	TRBJ2-5	CAGGQGRAQYF	TGTGCCGGGGGGCAGGGGAGGGCCCAGTACTTC
-	TRBV7-2	-	TRBJ2-7	CASSFYRVYEQYF	TGTGCCAGCAGCTTTTACAGGGTCTACGAGCAGTACTTC
-	TRBV19	-	TRBJ1-5	CASSISRSNQPQHF	TGTGCCAGTAGTATAAGCCGGAGCAATCAGCCCCAGCATTTT
-	TRBV5-1	-	TRBJ2-7	CASGRGAYEQYF	TGCGCCAGCGGAAGGGGTGCCTACGAGCAGTACTTC
TRBD1	TRBV29-1	-	TRBJ1-2	CSDRGKANYGYTF	TGCAGCGACAGGGGGAAAGCTAACTATGGCTACACCTTC
TRBD1	TRBV18	-	TRBJ2-6	CASSTRGPHPGANVLTF	TGTGCCAGCTCGACCAGGGGGCCGCATCCCGGGGCCAACGTCCTGACTTTC
TRBD1	TRBV5-1	-	TRBJ1-2	CASSANRGIHPPANYGYTF	TGCGCCAGCAGCGCGAACAGGGGGATACACCCCCCGGCGAACTATGGCTACACCTTC
-	TRBV4-2	-	TRBJ2-7	CASSQDQDSGYSYEQYF	TGTGCCAGCAGCCAAGATCAAGATAGCGGCTACTCCTACGAGCAGTACTTC
TRBD1	TRBV27	-	TRBJ1-2	CASSYAGGNYGYTF	TGTGCCAGCAGTTACGCAGGGGGAAACTATGGCTACACCTTC
-	TRBV7-6	-	TRBJ2-7	CASTAAEGRNEQYF	TGTGCCAGCACCGCCGCGGAGGGGCGCAACGAGCAGTACTTC
-	TRBV19	-	TRBJ2-3	CASSQSPGSSTDTQYF	TGTGCCAGTAGTCAAAGCCCCGGGAGCAGCACAGATACGCAGTATTTT
-	TRBV6-5	-	TRBJ2-5	CASSSGLVGTQYF	TGTGCCAGCAGTTCCGGACTCGTTGGGACCCAGTACTTC
-	TRBV6-5	-	TRBJ1-1	CASSWGQNTEAFF	TGTGCCAGCAGTTGGGGACAGAACACTGAAGCTTTCTTT
TRBD2	TRBV19	-	TRBJ2-7	CASKRGLDSSSEQYF	TGTGCCAGTAAAAGGGGACTAGATTCATCCTCGGAGCAGTACTTC
TRBD1	TRBV7-3	-	TRBJ1-6	CASSTYRGSLAPLHF	TGTGCCAGCAGCACATACAGGGGCTCGTTGGCTCCCCTCCACTTT
TRBD1	TRBV5-1	-	TRBJ2-3	CASSLRGTAGDTQYF	TGCGCCAGCAGCTTGAGGGGGACAGCAGGGGATACGCAGTATTTT
-	TRBV5-8	-	TRBJ1-2	CASSLVRVGYTF	TGTGCCAGCAGCTTGGTTCGGGTTGGCTACACCTTC
TRBD1	TRBV28	-	TRBJ2-7	CASSPRPGQGRYEQYF	TGTGCCAGCAGTCCCCGGCCCGGACAGGGTAGATACGAGCAGTACTTC
-	TRBV25-1	once	TRBJ1-1	CASSEFGVMNTEAFF	TGTGCCAGCAGTGAATTCGGGGTCATGAACACTGAAGCTTTCTTT
TRBD2	TRBV19	-	TRBJ2-2	CASRIRGRGSNTGELFF	TGTGCCAGTAGAATTCGCGGGAGGGGATCGAACACCGGGGAGCTGTTTTTT
-	TRBV27	-	TRBJ2-7	CASSFSWGVDEQYF	TGTGCCAGCAGTTTCAGTTGGGGGGTCGACGAGCAGTACTTC
-	TRBV7-9	-	TRBJ2-1	CASSTGYNEQFF	TGTGCCAGCAGCACCGGTTACAATGAGCAGTTCTTC
TRBD1	TRBV7-9	-	TRBJ1-1	CASSFQGAENTEAFF	TGTGCCAGCAGCTTCCAGGGGGCTGAGAACACTGAAGCTTTCTTT
-	TRBV4-1	-	TRBJ1-4	CASSREGGIDEKLFF	TGCGCCAGCAGCCGGGAGGGAGGGATCGACGAAAAACTGTTTTTT
-	TRBV10-3	-	TRBJ1-1	CAISGGVAEKTEAFF	TGTGCCATCAGTGGGGGGGTGGCGGAAAAAACTGAAGCTTTCTTT
-	TRBV29-1	once	TRBJ1-6	CSVERGGHLHF	TGCAGCGTTGAAAGGGGCGGTCACCTCCACTTT
-	TRBV6-6	-	TRBJ1-3	CATHSGGNTIYF	TGTGCCACCCACTCGGGGGGAAACACCATATATTTT
-	TRBV27	-	TRBJ2-3	CASSLGRYTDTQYF	TGTGCCAGCAGTTTGGGGCGATACACAGATACGCAGTATTTT
-	TRBV6-5	-	TRBJ2-2	CATKWATGELFF	TGTGCCACCAAATGGGCGACCGGGGAGCTGTTTTTT
-	TRBV9	-	TRBJ2-1	CASSVVANSYNEQFF	TGTGCCAGCAGCGTAGTGGCAAACTCCTACAATGAGCAGTTCTTC
-	TRBV9	-	TRBJ2-3	CASSVPGTGSDTQYF	TGTGCCAGCAGCGTACCCGGCACAGGCTCAGATACGCAGTATTTT
TRBD1	TRBV13	-	TRBJ1-1	CASSSVNRGKMNTEAFF	TGTGCCAGCAGCTCAGTTAACAGGGGTAAGATGAACACTGAAGCTTTCTTT
-	TRBV29-1	-	TRBJ1-2	CSVQNSLYGYTF	TGCAGCGTTCAAAACAGCCTCTATGGCTACACCTTC
TRBD1	TRBV28	few	TRBJ1-5	CASRSSGGGGQPQHF	TGTGCCAGCAGGTCTTCAGGGGGCGGCGGACAGCCCCAGCATTTT
TRBD1	TRBV10-2	once	TRBJ2-7	CASSEQGAPPYEQYF	TGCGCCAGCAGTGAGCAGGGGGCTCCTCCCTACGAGCAGTACTTC
-	TRBV27	-	TRBJ2-3	CASSLSLALTDTQYF	TGTGCCAGCAGTTTAAGTCTAGCGCTCACAGATACGCAGTATTTT
-	TRBV4-1	-	TRBJ1-2	CASSHDSGANYGYTF	TGCGCCAGCAGCCACGACAGTGGAGCTAACTATGGCTACACCTTC
-	TRBV27	-	TRBJ2-7	CASSLEGGSSYEQYF	TGTGCCAGCAGTTTAGAGGGGGGGAGCTCCTACGAGCAGTACTTC